This T cell receptor beta chain is drawn from a study of blood T cells in healthy people across ages. Study-level findings and limits: Roughly linear age-related decline in beta diversity appeared, significant by age about 37. Long-lived donors carried more naive CD4+ cells and greater diversity than aged donors.

Using a J-beta primer mix together with a sample-barcoded 5' primer, a second PCR was run for 7 to 11 cycles. From the 5' RACE reads, TCRdb called clonotypes with MiXCR, one entry per CDR3 protein. The sample contains roughly 1,800,000 distinct CDR3 sequences, 49% of which appear only once. Remarks on this clonotype: Antigen unknown.

This CDR3 is built from 14 residues. Germline V gene sequence: CDR1 MNHEY, CDR2 SMNVEV (reference sequence). Each donor gave around 9.6 milliliters of peripheral blood. Per sample, extraction of total RNA gave at least 5 micrograms in every case. The material sequenced was blood. The sequence derives from a middle-aged woman in good health. This chain uses TRBV27 with TRBJ2-7, with 8 nucleotides matching TRBD2. The DNA end is more similar to TRBJ2-5, so the J call may be wrong. The chain's CDR3 is CASTAGGLGKTQYF. In DNA form, the CDR3 reads TGTGCCAGCACTGCGGGGGGCCTGGGAAAGACCCAGTACTTC.